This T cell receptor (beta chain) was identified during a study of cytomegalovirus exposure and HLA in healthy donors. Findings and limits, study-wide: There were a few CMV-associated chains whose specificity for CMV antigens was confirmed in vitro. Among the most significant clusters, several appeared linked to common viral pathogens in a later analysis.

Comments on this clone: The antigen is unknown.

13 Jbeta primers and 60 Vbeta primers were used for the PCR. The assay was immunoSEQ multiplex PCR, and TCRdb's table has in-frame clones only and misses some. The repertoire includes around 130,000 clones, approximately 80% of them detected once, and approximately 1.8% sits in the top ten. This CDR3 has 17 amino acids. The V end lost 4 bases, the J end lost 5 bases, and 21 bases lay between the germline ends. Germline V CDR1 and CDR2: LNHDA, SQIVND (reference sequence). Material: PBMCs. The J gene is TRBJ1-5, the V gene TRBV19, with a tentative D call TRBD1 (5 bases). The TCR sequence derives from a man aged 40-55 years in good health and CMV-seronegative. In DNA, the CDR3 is TGTGCCAGTAGTAACGCGCACGAAGCAGGGTTTGATCAGCCCCAGCATTTT. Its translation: CASSNAHEAGFDQPQHF.